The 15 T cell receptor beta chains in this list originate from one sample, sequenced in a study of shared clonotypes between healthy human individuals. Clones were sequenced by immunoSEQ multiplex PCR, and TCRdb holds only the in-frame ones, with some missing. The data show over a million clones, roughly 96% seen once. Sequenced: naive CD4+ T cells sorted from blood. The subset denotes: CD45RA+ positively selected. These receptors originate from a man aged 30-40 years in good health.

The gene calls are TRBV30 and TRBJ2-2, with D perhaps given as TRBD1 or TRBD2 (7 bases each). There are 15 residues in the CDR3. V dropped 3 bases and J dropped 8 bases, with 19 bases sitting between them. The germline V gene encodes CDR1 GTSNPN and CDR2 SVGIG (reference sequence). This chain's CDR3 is CAWSRGGQREGELFF. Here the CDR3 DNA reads TGTGCCTGGAGCAGGGGGGGACAGCGGGAAGGGGAGCTGTTTTTT.

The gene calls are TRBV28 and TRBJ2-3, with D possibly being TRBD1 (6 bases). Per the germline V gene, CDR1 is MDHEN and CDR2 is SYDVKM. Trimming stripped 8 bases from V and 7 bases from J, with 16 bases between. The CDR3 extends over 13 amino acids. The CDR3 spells CASGSYRAHTQYF. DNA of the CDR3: TGTGCCAGCGGGTCCTACAGGGCGCATACGCAGTATTTT.

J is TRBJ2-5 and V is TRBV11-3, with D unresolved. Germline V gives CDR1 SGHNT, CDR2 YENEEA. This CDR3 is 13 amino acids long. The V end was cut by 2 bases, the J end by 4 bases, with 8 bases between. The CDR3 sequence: CASSLFPTETQYF. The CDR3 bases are TGTGCCAGCAGCTTATTCCCCACAGAGACCCAGTACTTC.

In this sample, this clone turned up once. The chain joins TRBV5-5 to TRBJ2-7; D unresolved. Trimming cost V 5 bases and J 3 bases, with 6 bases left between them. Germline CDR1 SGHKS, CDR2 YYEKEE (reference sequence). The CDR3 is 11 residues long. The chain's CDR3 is CASSSNYEQYF. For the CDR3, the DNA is TGTGCCAGCAGTTCCAACTACGAGCAGTACTTC.

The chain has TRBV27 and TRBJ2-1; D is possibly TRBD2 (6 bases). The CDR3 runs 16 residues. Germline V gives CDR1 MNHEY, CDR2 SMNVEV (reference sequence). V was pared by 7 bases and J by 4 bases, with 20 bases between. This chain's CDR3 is CASTLGSGVGYNEQFF. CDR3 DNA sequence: TGTGCCAGCACCCTGGGTAGCGGAGTAGGTTACAATGAGCAGTTCTTC.

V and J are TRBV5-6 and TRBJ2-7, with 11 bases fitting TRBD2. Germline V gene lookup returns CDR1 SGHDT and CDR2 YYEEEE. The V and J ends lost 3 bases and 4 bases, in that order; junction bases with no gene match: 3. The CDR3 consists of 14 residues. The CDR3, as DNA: TGTGCCAGCAGCTCGGCTAGCGGGAGGTACGAGCAGTACTTC. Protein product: CASSSASGRYEQYF.

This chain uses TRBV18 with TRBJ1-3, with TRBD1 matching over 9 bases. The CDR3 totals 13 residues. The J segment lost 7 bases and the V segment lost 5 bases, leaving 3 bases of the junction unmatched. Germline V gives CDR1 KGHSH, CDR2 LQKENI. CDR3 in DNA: TGTGCCAGCTCAGCAGACAGGGGGAACACCATATATTTT. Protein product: CASSADRGNTIYF.

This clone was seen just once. CDR3 residues: CASSVDRSYGYTF. Here the CDR3 DNA reads TGCGCCAGCAGCGTCGACCGGTCGTATGGCTACACCTTC. The gene calls are TRBV5-1 and TRBJ1-2; D uncertain. The germline V gene encodes CDR1 SGHRS and CDR2 YFSETQ. CDR3 length: 13 residues. V lost 4 bases to trimming and J lost 5 bases, with 12 bases between them.

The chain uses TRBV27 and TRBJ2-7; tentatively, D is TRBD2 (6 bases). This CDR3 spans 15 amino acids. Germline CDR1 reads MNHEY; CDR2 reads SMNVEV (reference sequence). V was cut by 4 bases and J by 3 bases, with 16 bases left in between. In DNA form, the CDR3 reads TGTGCCAGCAGTTGGAGGGCCGGGATATACTACGAGCAGTACTTC. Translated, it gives CASSWRAGIYYEQYF.

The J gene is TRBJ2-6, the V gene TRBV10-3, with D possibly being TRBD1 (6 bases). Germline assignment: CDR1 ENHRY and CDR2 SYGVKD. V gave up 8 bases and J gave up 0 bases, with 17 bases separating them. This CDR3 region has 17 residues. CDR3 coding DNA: TGTGCCATCCTAATCCAGGGGTTCACCTCTGGGGCCAACGTCCTGACTTTC. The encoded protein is CAILIQGFTSGANVLTF.

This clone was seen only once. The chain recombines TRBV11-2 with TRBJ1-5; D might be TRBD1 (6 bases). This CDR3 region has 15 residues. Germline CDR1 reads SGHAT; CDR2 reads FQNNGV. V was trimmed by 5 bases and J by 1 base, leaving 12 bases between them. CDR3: CASSPEGGSNQPQHF. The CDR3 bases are TGTGCCAGCAGCCCCGAAGGGGGAAGCAATCAGCCCCAGCATTTT.

The CDR3 bases are TGCGCCAGCAGCCACACGGGGGGTGAAAAACTGTTTTTT. Translated: CASSHTGGEKLFF. J is TRBJ1-4 and V is TRBV4-1; a weak D match, TRBD1 (5 bases). The ends were cut back, 3 bases at V and 7 bases at J, with 9 bases in the middle. CDR1 is MGHRA, CDR2 YSYEKL, per germline. The CDR3 has 13 amino acids.

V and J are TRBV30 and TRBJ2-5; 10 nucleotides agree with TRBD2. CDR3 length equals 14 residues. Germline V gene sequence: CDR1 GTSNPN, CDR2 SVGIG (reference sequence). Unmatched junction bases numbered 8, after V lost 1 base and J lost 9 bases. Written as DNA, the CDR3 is TGTGCCTGGAGTGCTTTGGCTAGCGGGAGCCCCCAGTACTTC. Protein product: CAWSALASGSPQYF.

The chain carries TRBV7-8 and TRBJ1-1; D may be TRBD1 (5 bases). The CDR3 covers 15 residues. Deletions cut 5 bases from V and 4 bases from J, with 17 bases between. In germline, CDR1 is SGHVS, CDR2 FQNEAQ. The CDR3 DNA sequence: TGTGCCAGCAGCGCCTTGACAGTCGGTGGCACTGAAGCTTTCTTT. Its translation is CASSALTVGGTEAFF. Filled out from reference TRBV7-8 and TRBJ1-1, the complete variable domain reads GAGVSQSPRYKVAKRGQDVALRCDPISGHVSLFWYQQALGQGPEFLTYFQNEAQLDKSGLPSDRFFAERPEGSVSTLKIQRTQQEDSAVYLCASSALTVGGTEAFFGQGTRLTVV.

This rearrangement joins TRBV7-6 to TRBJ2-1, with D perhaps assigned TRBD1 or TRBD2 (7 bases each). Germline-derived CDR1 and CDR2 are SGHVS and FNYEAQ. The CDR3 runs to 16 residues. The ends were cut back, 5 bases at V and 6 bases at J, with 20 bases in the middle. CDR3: CASSKGGGSGINEQFF. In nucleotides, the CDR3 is TGTGCCAGCAGCAAAGGGGGCGGGAGTGGGATCAATGAGCAGTTCTTC.